The 29 T cell receptor beta chains listed next were all sequenced from one sample in a study of blood T cells in healthy people across ages. Alongside a J-beta primer mix, a sample-barcoded 5' primer served in a second PCR lasting roughly 7 to 11 cycles. A single record per CDR3 protein comes from TCRdb applying MiXCR to the 5' RACE reads. The data hold approximately 1.5 million distinct CDR3 sequences, with roughly two fifths observed a single time. The sequenced material came from blood. The receptors come from a woman aged 18-35 years in good health.

This clonotype was detected only a few times. One junction end does not reproduce the germline sequence, and a read error may be involved. The gene calls are TRBV7-7 and TRBJ2-1, with TRBD2 identical over 7 bases. Germline V CDR1 and CDR2: SSHAT, FNYEAQ (reference sequence). There are 16 residues in the CDR3. CDR3 amino acids: CASSLYVGGGYNEQFF. CDR3 DNA: TGTGCTAGCAGCTTATACGTAGGCGGGGGTTACAATGAGCAGTTCTTC.

This clonotype occurred a few times. The rearrangement links TRBV12-3 or TRBV12-4 to TRBJ2-5, with a weak D call TRBD1 (5 bases). This CDR3 is built from 14 residues. V shed 3 bases and J shed 4 bases, with 12 bases lying between them. CDR3 amino acids: CASSFGAGRETQYF. As DNA, the CDR3 is TGTGCCAGCAGTTTTGGGGCAGGGCGAGAGACCCAGTACTTC.

The rearrangement joins TRBV18 to TRBJ2-2; maybe TRBD1 (7 bases). Per germline, CDR1 KGHSH and CDR2 LQKENI. V was pared by 2 bases and J by 3 bases, with 13 bases between. This CDR3 is built from 16 residues. In nucleotides, the CDR3 is TGTGCCAGCTCACCAAGGCAGGGGGGAGACACCGGGGAGCTGTTTTTT. Protein product: CASSPRQGGDTGELFF.

The chain is built from TRBV10-3 and TRBJ1-4, with TRBD1 matching over 8 bases. In germline, CDR1 is ENHRY, CDR2 SYGVKD. The J segment lost 7 bases and the V segment lost 2 bases, leaving 3 bases of the junction unmatched. The CDR3 is 14 amino acids. The CDR3 nucleotides are TGTGCCATCAGTGAGAGGACAGGGTTTGAAAAACTGTTTTTT. Its protein product is CAISERTGFEKLFF.

This clonotype has only a few counts. V is TRBV4-1 and J is TRBJ1-2, with D unresolved. CDR1 MGHRA and CDR2 YSYEKL come from the germline V gene. V lost 1 base and J lost 0, with 9 bases in between. There are 15 residues in the CDR3. The CDR3 nucleotides read TGCGCCAGCAGCCAAGCTCCAGGCACTAACTATGGCTACACCTTC. It codes for CASSQAPGTNYGYTF.

The chain carries TRBV24-1 and TRBJ1-5, with D perhaps TRBD1 (5 bases). Per the germline V gene, CDR1 is KGHDR and CDR2 is SFDVKD. The V end lost 5 bases, the J end lost 6 bases, and 7 bases lay between the germline ends. CDR3 length equals 12 residues. The CDR3 bases are TGTGCCACCAGTGGAAGGGGTCAGCCCCAGCATTTT. Its translation is CATSGRGQPQHF.

V is TRBV5-1 and J is TRBJ1-1; D might be TRBD1 (5 bases). The ends were cut back, 4 bases at V and 1 base at J, with 11 bases in the middle. The CDR3 consists of 14 residues. CDR1 and CDR2 from the germline V gene are SGHRS and YFSETQ. The CDR3 nucleotides read TGCGCCAGCAGCAACCGGGACGGGAACACTGAAGCTTTCTTT. This translates into CASSNRDGNTEAFF.

This clonotype was seen a handful of times. The rearrangement links TRBV29-1 to TRBJ1-1; a possible D gene is TRBD1 (5 bases). The CDR3 length is 11 residues. The V end lost 7 bases, the J end lost 4 bases, and 10 bases lay between the germline ends. Germline V lookup: CDR1 SQVTM, CDR2 ANQGSEA. The CDR3 spells CSDTRGTEAFF. The CDR3 coding sequence is TGCAGCGACACAAGGGGCACTGAAGCTTTCTTT.

V is TRBV14 and J is TRBJ2-2; TRBD2 aligns across 8 bases. The V segment lost 6 bases and the J segment 5 bases; nucleotides outside the gene matches: 20. Germline values: CDR1 SGHDN, CDR2 FVKESK. The CDR3 covers 19 residues. DNA of the CDR3: TGTGCCAGCAGACCCGGACCGGGACTAGAGTTTGAGGGGACCGGGGAGCTGTTTTTT. This sequence encodes CASRPGPGLEFEGTGELFF.

The chain links TRBV6-1 to TRBJ1-4; TRBD1 might be the D (5 bases). Between the trimmed V and J ends, which lost 9 bases and 5 bases, there was a span of 13 bases. The CDR3 is made up of 13 amino acids. Germline V lookup: CDR1 MNHNS, CDR2 SASEGT. CDR3 nucleotides: TGTGCCAGTTCCAGGGTCACGAATGAAAAACTGTTTTTT. It yields the protein CASSRVTNEKLFF.

This clonotype was counted many times. The chain uses TRBV24-1 and TRBJ2-5; 12 nucleotides agree with TRBD2. The CDR3 spans 17 residues. CDR1 and CDR2 from the germline V gene are KGHDR and SFDVKD. Germline trimming cut 5 bases from V and 4 bases from J; bases unmatched to any gene: 10. The CDR3 DNA reads TGTGCCACCAGTGGGGAGACTAGCGGGAGCTTAGGAGAGACCCAGTACTTC. Translation: CATSGETSGSLGETQYF.

This clonotype was detected a few times. The gene calls are TRBV4-3 and TRBJ2-7, with 9 positions matching TRBD1. The CDR3 consists of 16 residues. Germline V gene lookup returns CDR1 LGHNA and CDR2 YSLEER. The V and J ends lost 0 bases and 3 bases, in that order; junction bases with no gene match: 6. The CDR3: CASSQDLWTGDYEQYF. For the CDR3, the DNA is TGCGCCAGCAGCCAAGATTTATGGACAGGGGACTACGAGCAGTACTTC.

J is TRBJ2-5 and V is TRBV27; 9 nucleotides match TRBD2. The V gene's germline CDR1 is MNHEY and CDR2 SMNVEV (reference sequence). Trimming removed 5 bases from V and 11 bases from J; junction bases left unmatched: 9. The CDR3 sequence is 13 residues long. For the CDR3, the DNA is TGTGCCAGCAGTACAGGGACTAGCCATGAGCAGTACTTC. The encoded protein is CASSTGTSHEQYF.

This clonotype turned up a few times. This chain connects TRBV28 to TRBJ2-2, with TRBD1 matching 8 bases. The V and J ends lost 8 bases and 3 bases, in that order; junction bases with no gene match: 5. CDR3 size: 14 residues. The germline V gene has CDR1 MDHEN and CDR2 SYDVKM. The DNA for the CDR3 is TGTGCCAGCCAGGGGGCGGGATACACCGGGGAGCTGTTTTTT. Its protein is CASQGAGYTGELFF.

V usage is TRBV14 and J usage is TRBJ2-3; 9 bases agree with TRBD2. Germline CDR1 SGHDN, CDR2 FVKESK. The CDR3 extends over 16 amino acids. V lost 1 base, J lost 2 bases, and 4 bases stayed unmatched. As DNA, the CDR3 is TGTGCCAGCAGCCAAGGACTAGCGGTCTACACAGATACGCAGTATTTT. The encoded protein is CASSQGLAVYTDTQYF.

This clonotype was observed a few times. This chain links TRBV5-1 with TRBJ2-7; D might be TRBD1 (5 bases). V was cut by 4 bases and J by 2 bases, with 16 bases left in between. The CDR3 is made up of 15 amino acids. Germline values: CDR1 SGHRS, CDR2 YFSETQ. CDR3 coding DNA: TGCGCCAGCAGCGTAGTCAGGGTTGGGACCTACGAGCAGTACTTC. Protein: CASSVVRVGTYEQYF.

In its sample, this clonotype was seen a few times. This chain joins TRBV15 and TRBJ1-1; D is ambiguous. V was trimmed by 5 bases and J by 6 bases, leaving 13 bases between them. The CDR3 is 13 residues long. In germline, CDR1 is LNHNV, CDR2 YYDKDF (reference sequence). CDR3 protein: CATSSPPGPEAFF. The CDR3 DNA reads as TGTGCCACCAGCTCCCCCCCCGGGCCTGAAGCTTTCTTT.

A few counts support this clonotype. The J gene is TRBJ2-7, the V gene TRBV7-9; D not certain. There are 12 residues in the CDR3. Germline V gives CDR1 SEHNR, CDR2 FQNEAQ (reference sequence). V was pared by 6 bases and J by 3 bases, with 9 bases between. For the CDR3, the DNA is TGTGCCAGCAGTGAACAGTACTACGAGCAGTACTTC. It is translated as CASSEQYYEQYF. Full variable domain (rest looked up from reference TRBV7-9 and TRBJ2-7): DTGVSQNPRHKITKRGQNVTFRCDPISEHNRLYWYRQTLGQGPEFLTYFQNEAQLEKSRLLSDRFSAERPKGSFSTLEIQRTEQGDSAMYLCASSEQYYEQYFGPGTRLTVT.

This clonotype was observed a single time. J is TRBJ1-6 and V is TRBV7-8; D remains unclear. In germline, CDR1 is SGHVS, CDR2 FQNEAQ. There are 15 residues in the CDR3. Trimming stripped 3 bases from V and 6 bases from J, with 12 bases between. The CDR3: CASSFSQSRNSPLHF. CDR3 DNA: TGTGCCAGCAGCTTTAGTCAGAGCCGTAATTCACCCCTCCACTTT. The full variable domain, in which reference TRBV7-8 and TRBJ1-6 provide the parts outside the CDR3, is GAGVSQSPRYKVAKRGQDVALRCDPISGHVSLFWYQQALGQGPEFLTYFQNEAQLDKSGLPSDRFFAERPEGSVSTLKIQRTQQEDSAVYLCASSFSQSRNSPLHFGNGTRLTVT.

A single count supports this clonotype. V gene TRBV6-1 combines with J gene TRBJ1-2; D is perhaps TRBD1 (5 bases). CDR1 and CDR2 (germline): MNHNS, SASEGT. The CDR3 runs 16 residues. V lost 4 bases and J lost 2, with 17 bases in between. This CDR3 is CASSANRGGQNYGYTF. Here the CDR3 DNA reads TGTGCCAGCAGTGCGAATCGGGGGGGTCAGAACTATGGCTACACCTTC.

This clonotype has a handful of counts. J is TRBJ1-1 and V is TRBV10-3, with no clear D. Trimming took 0 bases from V and 3 from J, leaving 8 bases between them. CDR1 and CDR2 from the germline V gene are ENHRY and SYGVKD. The CDR3 totals 14 residues. CDR3 DNA: TGTGCCATCAGTGAGTCACTCGGGGACACTGAAGCTTTCTTT. Translated: CAISESLGDTEAFF.

The chain carries TRBV20-1 and TRBJ1-1, with 8 bases aligning to TRBD1. In germline, CDR1 is DFQATT, CDR2 SNEGSKA (reference sequence). V lost 3 bases and J lost 10; bases outside the gene matches: 7. This CDR3 is 12 amino acids long. The CDR3 DNA sequence: TGCAGTGCTAGGGGACAGGACGGTGGAGCTTTCTTT. This codes for CSARGQDGGAFF.

This clonotype has more than one count but fewer than ten. The chain is built from TRBV5-1 and TRBJ2-7; D ambiguous. The CDR3 covers 13 residues. Trimming took off 3 bases at V and 2 bases at J, with 9 bases between the two ends. Per germline, CDR1 SGHRS and CDR2 YFSETQ. CDR3 sequence: CASSSRDPYEQYF. CDR3 bases: TGCGCCAGCAGCTCAAGGGATCCCTACGAGCAGTACTTC.

This clonotype was picked up a small number of times. The chain combines TRBV25-1 with TRBJ2-5, with 7 bases that match TRBD1. V lost 9 bases, J lost 5 bases, and 15 bases stayed unmatched. Germline V gene sequence: CDR1 MGHDK, CDR2 SYGVNS. The CDR3 consists of 15 residues. The CDR3 DNA reads TGTGCCAGGGGGCAGGGGGATGTTGGTTCGGAGACCCAGTACTTC. Protein: CARGQGDVGSETQYF.

The V and J genes are TRBV4-2 and TRBJ2-1, with D unclear. Germline V CDR1 and CDR2: LGHNA, YNFKEQ. The CDR3 extends over 14 amino acids. V lost 5 bases and J 10 bases, leaving 18 bases between the germline ends. CDR3 nucleotides: TGTGCCAGCAGCTATGGGATTGGCCCAAAAGAGCAGTTCTTC. It translates to CASSYGIGPKEQFF.

This clonotype was observed a handful of times. The rearrangement links TRBV23-1 to TRBJ2-1, with D perhaps being TRBD1 or TRBD2 (6 bases each). TRBV23-1 is treated as an ORF (open reading frame) with a function not yet certain. V lost 4 bases, J lost 5 bases, and 18 bases lay in between. This CDR3 has 16 amino acids. This CDR3 is CASSPNRPGAHNEQFF. CDR3 coding DNA: TGCGCCAGCAGTCCGAATCGTCCGGGGGCCCACAATGAGCAGTTCTTC.

At least ten counts were recorded for this clonotype. This chain connects TRBV29-1 to TRBJ2-7; no definite D call. V lost 4 bases, J lost 7 bases, and 14 bases lay in between. The CDR3 has 12 amino acids. Germline V gene data show CDR1 as SQVTM and CDR2 as ANQGSEA. CDR3 loop: CSVADRRREQYF. The CDR3 region has the DNA TGCAGCGTTGCGGATCGACGACGGGAGCAGTACTTC.

As regards this clonotype: This may be a read error: a much more frequent sequence differs by one nucleotide. The V call is TRBV20-1, the J call TRBJ2-3; TRBD2 might be the D (6 bases). Germline V CDR1 and CDR2: DFQATT, SNEGSKA (reference sequence). The CDR3 contains 15 residues. V lost 7 bases to trimming and J lost 4 bases, with 21 bases between them. The CDR3 spells CSVPSEGSSSDTQYF. The DNA of the CDR3 is TGCAGTGTTCCCTCGGAGGGGTCGAGTTCAGATACGCAGTATTTT.

The rearrangement links TRBV11-2 to TRBJ2-7; a possible D gene is TRBD1 (6 bases). Germline CDR1 is SGHAT and CDR2 is FQNNGV. Trimming stripped 4 bases from V and 4 bases from J, with 17 bases between. The CDR3 runs 15 residues. The CDR3 is CASSSLRQGSYEQYF. The CDR3 bases are TGTGCCAGCAGCTCCCTTAGGCAGGGGTCTTACGAGCAGTACTTC. The complete variable domain, with remaining parts taken from reference TRBV11-2 and TRBJ2-7, reads EAGVAQSPRYKIIEKRQSVAFWCNPISGHATLYWYQQILGQGPKLLIQFQNNGVVDDSQLPKDRFSAERLKGVDSTLKIQPAKLEDSAVYLCASSSLRQGSYEQYFGPGTRLTVT.